Following are 9 T cell receptor beta chains from one sample sequenced in a study of cytomegalovirus exposure and HLA in healthy donors. The PCR employed 60 Vbeta primers together with 13 Jbeta primers. The data were produced by immunoSEQ multiplex PCR, yet TCRdb's version contains in-frame clones alone and is incomplete. This sample carries roughly 160,000 clones, about 72% of them seen once, and the ten largest clones take 3.7%. Sequencing was performed on PBMCs. The receptors shown here come from a young man in good health and CMV-seropositive.

The chain links TRBV5-1 to TRBJ2-2; D is possibly TRBD1 (6 bases). Germline V gene sequence: CDR1 SGHRS, CDR2 YFSETQ. V lost 3 bases and J lost 2, with 17 bases in between. This CDR3 has 17 residues. The CDR3 region is CASSSEFGQPNTGELFF. Written as DNA, the CDR3 is TGCGCCAGCAGCTCGGAATTCGGACAGCCCAACACCGGGGAGCTGTTTTTT.

About this clone itself: At the DNA level, this CDR3 is encoded by other sequences in the same sample as well. The genes are TRBV18 and TRBJ2-5, with D perhaps matching TRBD1 (6 bases). CDR1 KGHSH and CDR2 LQKENI come from the germline V gene. The CDR3 consists of 13 residues. Trimming removed 2 bases at V and 5 bases at J, with 9 bases between. The CDR3 nucleotides read TGTGCCAGCTCACCAGGGGGCAGGGAGACCCAGTACTTC. Its translation is CASSPGGRETQYF.

The rearrangement uses TRBV7-3 and TRBJ2-7, with D perhaps TRBD2 (6 bases). Between the trimmed V and J ends, which lost 5 bases and 3 bases, there was a span of 8 bases. Germline loops: CDR1 SGHTA, CDR2 FQGTGA. The length of the CDR3 is 12 residues. The chain's CDR3 is CASSPGGYEQYF. CDR3 in DNA: TGTGCCAGCAGCCCCGGGGGCTACGAGCAGTACTTC.

This clone occurred a few times. The chain couples TRBV10-3 to TRBJ1-6; TRBD1 matches at 9 bases. Germline V gene data show CDR1 as ENHRY and CDR2 as SYGVKD. The CDR3 consists of 16 residues. Trimming removed 6 bases from V and 3 bases from J; junction bases left unmatched: 6. CDR3 coding DNA: TGTGCCATCAGGAGCCAGACAGGGGGCTATAATTCACCCCTCCACTTT. Translation: CAIRSQTGGYNSPLHF.

CDR3 in amino acids: CASSSSGSNTGELFF. CDR3 DNA sequence: TGTGCCAGCAGCTCATCAGGTTCGAACACCGGGGAGCTGTTTTTT. J is TRBJ2-2 and V is TRBV7-9, with D unclear. CDR3 size: 15 residues. Trimming removed 4 bases at V and 0 bases at J, with 9 bases between. Germline CDR1 reads SEHNR; CDR2 reads FQNEAQ (reference sequence).

The V gene is TRBV5-1, the J gene TRBJ2-5; possibly TRBD2 for D (5 bases). The CDR3 sequence is 14 residues long. V was clipped by 6 bases and J by 4 bases, with 16 bases between them. Germline CDR1 SGHRS, CDR2 YFSETQ. As DNA, the CDR3 is TGCGCCAGCACCACGAGCGGAGCCATAGAGACCCAGTACTTC. Encoded protein: CASTTSGAIETQYF.

This rearrangement joins TRBV7-8 to TRBJ1-4, with TRBD1 matching 7 bases. Trimming cost V 1 base and J 7 bases; bases outside gene matches: 9. Looked up from germline, CDR1 is SGHVS and CDR2 is FQNEAQ. CDR3 size: 16 residues. Here the CDR3 DNA reads TGTGCCAGCAGCTTAGAAAGGGGGCGCGTGGGTGAAAAACTGTTTTTT. It codes for CASSLERGRVGEKLFF.

V and J are TRBV5-1 and TRBJ2-2; 13 bases fit TRBD2. Germline V gene data show CDR1 as SGHRS and CDR2 as YFSETQ. Trimming at V came to 4 bases and at J to 7 bases, leaving 13 bases not matched to a gene. The CDR3 extends over 18 amino acids. DNA for the CDR3: TGCGCCAGCAGCCCTCACCCTACTAGCGGGGGGGCATTCGGGGAGCTGTTTTTT. This sequence encodes CASSPHPTSGGAFGELFF.

V is TRBV14 and J is TRBJ2-1, with a tentative D call TRBD1 (6 bases). Trimming removed 2 bases from V and 3 bases from J, with 17 bases in between. Germline V gene data show CDR1 as SGHDN and CDR2 as FVKESK. The CDR3 consists of 17 residues. CDR3 DNA sequence: TGTGCCAGCAGCCAAAGCTTCCCGAAACAGGGCTACAATGAGCAGTTCTTC. This encodes CASSQSFPKQGYNEQFF.